This TCR beta chain was captured in a study of T cells expressing NK-cell markers. General observations from the study: Dominant NKG2C+ clonotypes accounted for about 1.0-8% of CD8+ T cells in 5 to 7 donors.

Concerning this clonotype: Antigen unknown.

The CDR3 sequence is 15 residues long. Germline CDR1 reads SGHRS; CDR2 reads YFSETQ. From the 5' RACE reads, TCRdb lists one entry per CDR3 protein and no DNA. This table holds a few hundred thousand distinct CDR3 sequences. The sample comprised blood T cells: a sorted CD56 or NKG2C T cell subset, CD4+ or CD8+ T cells, or bulk PBMC T cells (not recorded which). The clonotype was recovered from a woman aged 50 to 65 in good health. The chain couples TRBV5-1 to TRBJ1-1; TCRdb's D call, TRBD1, is unchecked because there is no DNA. The CDR3: CASSMAGTPDTEAFF.